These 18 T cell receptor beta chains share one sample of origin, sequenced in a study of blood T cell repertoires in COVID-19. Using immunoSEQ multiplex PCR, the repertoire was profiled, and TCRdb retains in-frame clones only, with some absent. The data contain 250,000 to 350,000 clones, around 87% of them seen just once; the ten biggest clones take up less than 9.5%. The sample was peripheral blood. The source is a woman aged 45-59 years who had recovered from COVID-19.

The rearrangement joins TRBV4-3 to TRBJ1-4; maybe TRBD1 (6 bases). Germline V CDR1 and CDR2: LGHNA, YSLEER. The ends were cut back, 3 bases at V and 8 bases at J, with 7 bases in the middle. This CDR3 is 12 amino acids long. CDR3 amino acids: CASSHGQEKLFF. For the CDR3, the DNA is TGCGCCAGCAGCCACGGACAGGAAAAACTGTTTTTT.

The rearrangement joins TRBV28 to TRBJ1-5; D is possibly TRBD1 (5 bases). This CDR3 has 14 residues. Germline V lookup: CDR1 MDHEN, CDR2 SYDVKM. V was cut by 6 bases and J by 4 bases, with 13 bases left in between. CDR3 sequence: CASSPGGTNQPQHF. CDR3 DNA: TGTGCCAGCAGCCCCGGGGGGACGAATCAGCCCCAGCATTTT. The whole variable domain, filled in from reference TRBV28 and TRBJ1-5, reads DVKVTQSSRYLVKRTGEKVFLECVQDMDHENMFWYRQDPGLGLRLIYFSYDVKMKEKGDIPEGYSVSREKKERFSLILESASTNQTSMYLCASSPGGTNQPQHFGDGTRLSIL.

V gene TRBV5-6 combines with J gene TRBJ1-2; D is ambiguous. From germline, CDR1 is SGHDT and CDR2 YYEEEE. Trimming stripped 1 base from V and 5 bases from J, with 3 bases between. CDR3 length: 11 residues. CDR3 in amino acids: CASSLLYGYTF. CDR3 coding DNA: TGTGCCAGCAGCTTGCTTTATGGCTACACCTTC.

The CDR3 nucleotides are TGTGCCAGCAGCCGAGCGGCGGGACAGGGCAATTCACCCCTCCACTTT. Translation gives CASSRAAGQGNSPLHF. The chain joins TRBV5-5 to TRBJ1-6, with 9 bases identical to TRBD1. The V segment lost 4 bases and the J segment 7 bases; nucleotides outside the gene matches: 9. CDR1 SGHKS and CDR2 YYEKEE come from the germline V gene (reference sequence). This CDR3 has 16 residues.

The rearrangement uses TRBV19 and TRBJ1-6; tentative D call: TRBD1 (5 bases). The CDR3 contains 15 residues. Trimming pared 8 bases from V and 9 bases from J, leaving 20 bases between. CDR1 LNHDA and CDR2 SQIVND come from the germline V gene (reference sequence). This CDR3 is CASALSGTRGSPLHF. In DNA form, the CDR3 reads TGTGCCAGTGCCCTCTCCGGGACTAGGGGTTCACCCCTCCACTTT. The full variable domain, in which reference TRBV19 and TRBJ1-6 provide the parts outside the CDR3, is DGGITQSPKYLFRKEGQNVTLSCEQNLNHDAMYWYRQDPGQGLRLIYYSQIVNDFQKGDIAEGYSVSREKKESFPLTVTSAQKNPTAFYLCASALSGTRGSPLHFGNGTRLTVT.

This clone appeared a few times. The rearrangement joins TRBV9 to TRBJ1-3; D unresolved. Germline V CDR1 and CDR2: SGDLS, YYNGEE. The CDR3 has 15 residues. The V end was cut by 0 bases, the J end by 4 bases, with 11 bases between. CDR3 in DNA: TGTGCCAGCAGCGTAGAACCGAGGCCGGGAAACACCATATATTTT. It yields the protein CASSVEPRPGNTIYF.

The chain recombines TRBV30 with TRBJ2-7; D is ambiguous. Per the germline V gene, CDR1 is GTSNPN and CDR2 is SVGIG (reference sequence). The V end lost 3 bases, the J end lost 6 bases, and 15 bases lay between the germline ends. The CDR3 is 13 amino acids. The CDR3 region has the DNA TGTGCCTGGAGCGGAGTTCTCGGCGGCGAGCAGTACTTC. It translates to CAWSGVLGGEQYF.

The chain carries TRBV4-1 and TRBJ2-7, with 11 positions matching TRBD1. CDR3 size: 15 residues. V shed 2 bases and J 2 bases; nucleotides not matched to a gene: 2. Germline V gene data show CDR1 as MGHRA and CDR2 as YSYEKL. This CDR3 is CASSQMGQGAYEQYF. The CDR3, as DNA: TGCGCCAGCAGCCAAATGGGACAGGGGGCCTACGAGCAGTACTTC.

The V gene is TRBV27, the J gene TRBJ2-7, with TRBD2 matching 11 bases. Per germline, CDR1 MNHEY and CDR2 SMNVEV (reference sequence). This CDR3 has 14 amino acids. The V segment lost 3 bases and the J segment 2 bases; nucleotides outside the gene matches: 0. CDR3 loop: CASSFSGGAYEQYF. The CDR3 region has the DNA TGTGCCAGCAGTTTTAGCGGGGGGGCCTACGAGCAGTACTTC.

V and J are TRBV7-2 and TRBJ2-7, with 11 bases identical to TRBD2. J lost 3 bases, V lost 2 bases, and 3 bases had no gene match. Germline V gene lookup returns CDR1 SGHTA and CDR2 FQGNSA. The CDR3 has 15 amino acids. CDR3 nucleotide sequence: TGTGCCAGCAGCTTAACTAGCGGGAGTGGCTACGAGCAGTACTTC. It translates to CASSLTSGSGYEQYF.

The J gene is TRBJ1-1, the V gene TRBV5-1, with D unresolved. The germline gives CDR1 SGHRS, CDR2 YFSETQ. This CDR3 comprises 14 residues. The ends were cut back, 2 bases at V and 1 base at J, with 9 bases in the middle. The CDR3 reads CASSFIRSNTEAFF. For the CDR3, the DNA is TGCGCCAGCAGCTTCATCCGGTCGAACACTGAAGCTTTCTTT.

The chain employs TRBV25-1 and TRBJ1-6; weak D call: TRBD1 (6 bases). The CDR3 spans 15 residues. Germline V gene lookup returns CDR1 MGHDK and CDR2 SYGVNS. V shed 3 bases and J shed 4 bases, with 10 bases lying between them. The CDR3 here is CASSDLTGYNSPLHF. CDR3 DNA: TGTGCCAGCAGTGATCTGACAGGATATAATTCACCCCTCCACTTT.

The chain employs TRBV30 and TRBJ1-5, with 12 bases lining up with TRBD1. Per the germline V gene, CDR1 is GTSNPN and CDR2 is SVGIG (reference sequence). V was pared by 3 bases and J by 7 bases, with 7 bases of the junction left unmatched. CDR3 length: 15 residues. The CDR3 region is CAWSPGTGGRQPQHF. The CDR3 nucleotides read TGTGCCTGGAGCCCCGGGACAGGGGGCAGGCAGCCCCAGCATTTT.

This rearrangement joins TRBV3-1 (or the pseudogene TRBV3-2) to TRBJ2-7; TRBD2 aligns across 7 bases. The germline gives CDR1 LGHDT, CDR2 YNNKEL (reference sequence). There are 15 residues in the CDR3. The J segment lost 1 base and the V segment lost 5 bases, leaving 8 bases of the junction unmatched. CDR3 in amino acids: CASSLLLAPSYEQYF. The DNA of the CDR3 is TGTGCCAGCAGCTTGCTACTAGCGCCTTCCTACGAGCAGTACTTC.

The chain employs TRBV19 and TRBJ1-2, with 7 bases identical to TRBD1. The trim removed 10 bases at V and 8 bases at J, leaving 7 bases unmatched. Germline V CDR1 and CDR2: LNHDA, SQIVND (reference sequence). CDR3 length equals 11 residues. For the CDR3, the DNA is TGTGCCATTCCGACAGGGAACGGCTACACCTTC. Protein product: CAIPTGNGYTF. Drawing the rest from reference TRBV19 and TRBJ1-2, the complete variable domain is DGGITQSPKYLFRKEGQNVTLSCEQNLNHDAMYWYRQDPGQGLRLIYYSQIVNDFQKGDIAEGYSVSREKKESFPLTVTSAQKNPTAFYLCAIPTGNGYTFGSGTRLTVV.

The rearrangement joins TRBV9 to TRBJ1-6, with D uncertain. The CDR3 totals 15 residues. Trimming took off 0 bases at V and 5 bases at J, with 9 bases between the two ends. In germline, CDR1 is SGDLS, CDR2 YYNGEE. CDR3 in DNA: TGTGCCAGCAGCGTAGATCCGCGAGATAATTCACCCCTCCACTTT. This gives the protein CASSVDPRDNSPLHF.

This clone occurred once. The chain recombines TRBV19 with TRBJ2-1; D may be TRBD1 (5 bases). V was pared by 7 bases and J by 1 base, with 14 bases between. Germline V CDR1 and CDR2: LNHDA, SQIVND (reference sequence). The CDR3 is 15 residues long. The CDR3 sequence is CASKGRELSYNEQFF. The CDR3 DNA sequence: TGTGCCAGTAAGGGCAGGGAACTATCCTACAATGAGCAGTTCTTC. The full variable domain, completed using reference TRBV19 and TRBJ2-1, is DGGITQSPKYLFRKEGQNVTLSCEQNLNHDAMYWYRQDPGQGLRLIYYSQIVNDFQKGDIAEGYSVSREKKESFPLTVTSAQKNPTAFYLCASKGRELSYNEQFFGPGTRLTVL.

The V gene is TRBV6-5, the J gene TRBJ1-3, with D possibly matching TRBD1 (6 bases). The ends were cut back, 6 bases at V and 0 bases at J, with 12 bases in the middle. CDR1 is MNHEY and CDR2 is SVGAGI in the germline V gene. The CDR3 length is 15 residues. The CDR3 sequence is CASRGGSGSGNTIYF. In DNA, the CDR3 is TGTGCCAGCAGAGGGGGATCGGGCTCTGGAAACACCATATATTTT.